The entry below describes one T cell receptor beta chain. This specimen comes from a study of blood T cell repertoires in COVID-19. Study information: T cells, B-cell-depleted T cells, or PBMCs provided the cDNA or gDNA that served as material.

CDR1 DFQATT and CDR2 SNEGSKA come from the germline V gene (reference sequence). The J segment lost 5 bases and the V segment lost 3 bases, leaving 9 bases of the junction unmatched. This CDR3 has 14 residues. Original processing notes: Reference gene primers were amplified, and this amplification served to estimate nucleated cell counts. Generated by immunoSEQ multiplex PCR, the TCRdb table keeps only in-frame clones and is missing some. That table furnishes V, J and clone size, whereas the DNA furnished D and trimming. This sample has 65,000 to 90,000 clones; approximately 80% occur once, and the top ten carry approximately 2.5%.

The source material was peripheral blood. The V call is TRBV20-1, the J call TRBJ2-5, with 7 bases that match TRBD1. The receptor was isolated from a man aged 80 or over with active or convalescent COVID-19. The CDR3 bases are TGCAGTGCTAGTGTGACAGGGCTCAAGGAGACCCAGTACTTC. Protein: CSASVTGLKETQYF.